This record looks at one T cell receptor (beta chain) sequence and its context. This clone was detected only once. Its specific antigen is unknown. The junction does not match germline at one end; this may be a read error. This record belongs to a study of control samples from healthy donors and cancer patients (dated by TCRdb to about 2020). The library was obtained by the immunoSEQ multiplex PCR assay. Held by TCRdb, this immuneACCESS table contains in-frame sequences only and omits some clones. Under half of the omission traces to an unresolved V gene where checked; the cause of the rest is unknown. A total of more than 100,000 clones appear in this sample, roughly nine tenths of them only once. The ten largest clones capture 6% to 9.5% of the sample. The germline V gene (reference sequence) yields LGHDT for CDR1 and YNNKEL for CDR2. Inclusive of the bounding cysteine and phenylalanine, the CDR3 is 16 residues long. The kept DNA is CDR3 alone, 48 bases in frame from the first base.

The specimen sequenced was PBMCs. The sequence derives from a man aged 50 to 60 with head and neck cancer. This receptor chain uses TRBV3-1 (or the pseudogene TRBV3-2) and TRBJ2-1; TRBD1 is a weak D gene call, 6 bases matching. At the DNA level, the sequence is TGTGCCAACAGCCAAGGTCCAGGGGCGACCTACAATGAGCAGTTCTTC. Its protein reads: CANSQGPGATYNEQFF.